This TCR beta chain comes out of a study of T cells in localized non-small cell lung cancer. Overall study results and limits: There was higher T cell clonality in uninvolved adjacent lung than in tumor, and it was highest there. Patients showing higher blood T cell density tended to see longer overall survival.

Regarding this clone: The antigen remains undetermined.

The method was immunoSEQ multiplex PCR; TCRdb's version includes in-frame clones alone and lacks a portion of them. The repertoire holds roughly 35,000 clones, with 85% to 95% as singletons. Germline CDR1 and CDR2: MDHEN and SYDVKM. Germline trimming cut 3 bases from V and 5 bases from J; bases unmatched to any gene: 3. This CDR3 contains 13 residues. The sequenced sample was peripheral blood, obtained before any cancer treatment. The chain couples TRBV28 to TRBJ1-2; 7 bases align to TRBD1. The clonotype comes from a female donor of 60 years or more with stage I lung adenocarcinoma. In DNA, the CDR3 is TGTGCCAGCAGTTTGGTGGGACAGTATGGCTACACCTTC. Translation: CASSLVGQYGYTF.